The 8 T cell receptor beta chains given below trace back to one sample, sequenced in a study of cytomegalovirus exposure and HLA in healthy donors (dated by TCRdb to about 2017). Library prep was done by the immunoSEQ multiplex PCR assay. For the multiplex PCR, a mixture combining 60 forward primers for TCR Vbeta segments and 13 reverse primers for TCR Jbeta segments was used. As stored in TCRdb, this immuneACCESS dataset retains in-frame rearrangements with V and J assigned. A fraction of the clones does not appear; measured against another copy, unresolved V genes explain less than half of the discrepancy, and the remainder lacks a known reason. Recorded for this sample are roughly 99,000 clones; 60% to 85% of them occurred a single time. The top ten clones comprise around 15% of the sample. The sample comprised PBMCs. All receptors come from a man aged 55 to 69 in good health and CMV-seropositive.

The chain has TRBV9 and TRBJ1-1; no clear D gene. V lost 0 bases and J lost 2, with 8 bases in between. The CDR3 sequence is 14 residues long. Germline loops: CDR1 SGDLS, CDR2 YYNGEE. The CDR3 loop is CASSVVAVNTEAFF. The CDR3 DNA follows: TGTGCCAGCAGCGTAGTGGCAGTTAACACTGAAGCTTTCTTT.

The chain has TRBV13 and TRBJ1-1, with a tentative D call TRBD1 (5 bases). With 2 bases removed from V and 1 base from J, the gap between germline ends came to 11 bases. Germline V gene lookup returns CDR1 PRHDT and CDR2 FYEKMQ (reference sequence). This CDR3 has 15 amino acids. The chain's CDR3 is CASSLPDSENTEAFF. The CDR3 DNA is TGTGCCAGCAGCTTACCCGACAGCGAGAACACTGAAGCTTTCTTT.

V usage is TRBV30 and J usage is TRBJ2-3; a possible D gene is TRBD1 (7 bases). Trimming pared 1 base from V and 0 bases from J, leaving 11 bases between. CDR3 length: 15 residues. Germline V lookup: CDR1 GTSNPN, CDR2 SVGIG (reference sequence). The CDR3 DNA is TGTGCCTGGAGTGGCGGGACAGATAGCACAGATACGCAGTATTTT. It yields the protein CAWSGGTDSTDTQYF.

This clone appeared a single time. The rearrangement links TRBV29-1 to TRBJ2-1; TRBD1 is a possible D gene (8 bases). V lost 5 bases to trimming and J lost 7 bases, with 18 bases between them. Germline CDR1 SQVTM, CDR2 ANQGSEA. The length of the CDR3 is 14 residues. As DNA, the CDR3 is TGCAGCGTTTCGACAGGGGAGGGGTGGAATGAGCAGTTCTTC. It codes for CSVSTGEGWNEQFF.

The V call is TRBV27, the J call TRBJ1-2, with D perhaps TRBD1 (5 bases). The V and J ends lost 4 bases and 8 bases respectively, with 17 bases between them. In germline, CDR1 is MNHEY, CDR2 SMNVEV (reference sequence). The CDR3 runs 14 residues. The CDR3 DNA reads TGTGCCAGCAGTTGGGACTGGTCTGGGGAGGGCTACACCTTC. Protein: CASSWDWSGEGYTF.

The count of this clone is one. This chain joins TRBV5-1 and TRBJ2-3, with 7 bases aligning to TRBD1. CDR1 and CDR2 (germline): SGHRS, YFSETQ. This CDR3 spans 15 amino acids. The J segment lost 0 bases and the V segment lost 0 bases, leaving 1 base of the junction unmatched. The CDR3 is CASSLVGQSTDTQYF. The CDR3 DNA reads TGCGCCAGCAGCTTGGTGGGACAGAGCACAGATACGCAGTATTTT.

The rearrangement joins TRBV19 to TRBJ1-2; D possibly corresponds to TRBD1 (5 bases). V was cut by 8 bases and J by 4 bases, with 11 bases left in between. The CDR3 has 12 residues. The germline V gene has CDR1 LNHDA and CDR2 SQIVND (reference sequence). CDR3 DNA sequence: TGTGCCAGTGAGAGGGGAGGCTATGGCTACACCTTC. Translated, it gives CASERGGYGYTF.

This chain links TRBV7-8 with TRBJ2-5; D might be TRBD2 (6 bases). The J call may not be correct, given that the DNA end is closer to TRBJ2-7. This CDR3 is built from 17 residues. Germline values: CDR1 SGHVS, CDR2 FQNEAQ. Here the CDR3 DNA reads TGTGCCAGCAGCTTAGACTCCGTATTATCGGGAGTCCACGAGCAGTACTTC. Its protein product is CASSLDSVLSGVHEQYF.